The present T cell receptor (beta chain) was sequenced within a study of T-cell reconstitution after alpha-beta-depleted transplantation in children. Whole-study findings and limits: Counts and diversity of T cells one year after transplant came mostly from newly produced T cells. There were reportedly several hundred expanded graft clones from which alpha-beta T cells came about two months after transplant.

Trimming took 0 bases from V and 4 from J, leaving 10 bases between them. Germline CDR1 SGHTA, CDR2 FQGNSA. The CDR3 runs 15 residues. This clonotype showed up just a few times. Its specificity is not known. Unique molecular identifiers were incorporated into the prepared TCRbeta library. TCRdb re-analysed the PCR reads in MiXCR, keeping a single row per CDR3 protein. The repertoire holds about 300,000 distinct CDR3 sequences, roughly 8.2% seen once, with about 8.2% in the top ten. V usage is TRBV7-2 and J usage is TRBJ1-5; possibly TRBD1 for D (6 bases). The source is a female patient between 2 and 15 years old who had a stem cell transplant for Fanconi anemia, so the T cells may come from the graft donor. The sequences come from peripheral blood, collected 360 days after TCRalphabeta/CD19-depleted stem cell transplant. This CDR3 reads CASSLAGAANQPQHF. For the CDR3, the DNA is TGTGCCAGCAGCTTAGCGGGGGCAGCTAATCAGCCCCAGCATTTT. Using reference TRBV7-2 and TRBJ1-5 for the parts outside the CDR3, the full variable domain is GAGVSQSPSNKVTEKGKDVELRCDPISGHTALYWYRQSLGQGLEFLIYFQGNSAPDKSGLPSDRFSAERTGGSVSTLTIQRTQQEDSAVYLCASSLAGAANQPQHFGDGTRLSIL.